This entry lists 11 T cell receptor beta chains sequenced from one sample in a study of T-cell reconstitution after alpha-beta-depleted transplantation in children. The TCRbeta library was prepared with unique molecular identifiers. TCRdb analysed the PCR reads with MiXCR anew, one entry per CDR3 protein. The data contain around 440,000 distinct CDR3 sequences, roughly a tenth of them singletons. The input for sequencing was PBMCs, taken before TCRalphabeta/CD19-depleted stem cell transplant. Receptors were obtained from a child aged 2 to 10 with inherited bone marrow failure, due to receive a stem cell transplant.

Ten or more counts support this clonotype. The chain is built from TRBV30 and TRBJ2-1, with 12 bases aligning to TRBD2. The CDR3 spans 13 residues. The trim removed 7 bases at V and 9 bases at J, leaving 7 bases unmatched. Germline CDR1 GTSNPN, CDR2 SVGIG (reference sequence). The CDR3 reads CASSRTSGTEQFF. Here the CDR3 DNA reads TGTGCCTCCTCGAGGACTAGCGGGACTGAGCAGTTCTTC.

This clonotype was observed many times. This sequence joins TRBV5-1 and TRBJ1-1; no firm D call. The CDR3 runs to 14 residues. V was clipped by 0 bases and J by 0 bases, with 6 bases between them. Germline V gene sequence: CDR1 SGHRS, CDR2 YFSETQ. CDR3 amino acids: CASSLVGVNTEAFF. In nucleotides, the CDR3 is TGCGCCAGCAGCTTGGTAGGCGTGAACACTGAAGCTTTCTTT.

This clonotype was seen at least ten times. The gene calls are TRBV4-1 and TRBJ1-5; the D is unclear. Per germline, CDR1 MGHRA and CDR2 YSYEKL. The CDR3 contains 14 residues. With 0 bases removed from V and 2 bases from J, the gap between germline ends came to 5 bases. This chain's CDR3 is CASSQDGGNQPQHF. Written as DNA, the CDR3 is TGCGCCAGCAGCCAAGATGGGGGCAATCAGCCCCAGCATTTT.

This clonotype occurred many times. The V and J genes are TRBV4-3 and TRBJ2-4; a possible D gene is TRBD2 (6 bases). There are 16 residues in the CDR3. V lost 0 bases and J 7 bases, leaving 16 bases between the germline ends. Germline loops: CDR1 LGHNA, CDR2 YSLEER. The CDR3, as DNA: TGCGCCAGCAGCCAAGAAGAGGAGGGGTGGGAGAACATTCAGTACTTC. Protein product: CASSQEEEGWENIQYF.

As for this clonotype: This clone may be a read error of a much larger clone one base away. The chain links TRBV7-2 to TRBJ2-4, with TRBD2 identical over 9 bases. Germline V CDR1 and CDR2: SGHTA, FQGNSA. This CDR3 contains 17 residues. DNA for the CDR3: TGTGCCAGCAGCTTACCAGCGGGAGGCGCAGCCAAAAACAGTCAGTACTTC. This codes for CASSLPAGGAAKNSQYF. Full variable domain (rest looked up from reference TRBV7-2 and TRBJ2-4): GAGVSQSPSNKVTEKGKDVELRCDPISGHTALYWYRQSLGQGLEFLIYFQGNSAPDKSGLPSDRFSAERTGGSVSTLTIQRTQQEDSAVYLCASSLPAGGAAKNSQYFGAGTRLSVL.

The rearrangement joins TRBV15 to TRBJ2-5; 8 nucleotides line up with TRBD2. The germline V gene encodes CDR1 LNHNV and CDR2 YYDKDF (reference sequence). This CDR3 has 14 residues. The V segment lost 4 bases and the J segment 9 bases; nucleotides outside the gene matches: 10. CDR3 coding DNA: TGTGCCACCAGCAAGAGTTTAGCGGGAACGGCCCAGTACTTC. Its protein is CATSKSLAGTAQYF.

This clonotype was observed many times. The chain uses TRBV29-1 and TRBJ2-1; 8 positions agree with TRBD2. V shed 3 bases and J 8 bases; nucleotides not matched to a gene: 6. Germline V gene lookup returns CDR1 SQVTM and CDR2 ANQGSEA. The CDR3 extends over 13 amino acids. CDR3 in amino acids: CSVEDGRADEQFF. DNA for the CDR3: TGCAGCGTTGAGGACGGGAGGGCCGATGAGCAGTTCTTC.

Ten or more counts support this clonotype. The rearrangement joins TRBV29-1 to TRBJ1-1; D is perhaps TRBD1 (5 bases). Trimming stripped 7 bases from V and 6 bases from J, with 15 bases between. This CDR3 has 12 residues. Per germline, CDR1 SQVTM and CDR2 ANQGSEA. Here the CDR3 DNA reads TGCAGCGCAATACCGGGGGTCGCTGAAGCTTTCTTT. This encodes CSAIPGVAEAFF.

There are many counts of this clonotype. The rearrangement links TRBV4-1 to TRBJ1-1; no clear D. V gave up 1 base and J gave up 2 bases, with 11 bases separating them. The CDR3 extends over 15 amino acids. Germline loops: CDR1 MGHRA, CDR2 YSYEKL. CDR3 sequence: CASSQGPGDNTEAFF. Here the CDR3 DNA reads TGCGCCAGCAGCCAAGGCCCGGGCGATAACACTGAAGCTTTCTTT.

The rearrangement joins TRBV24-1 to TRBJ2-7, with 9 bases aligning to TRBD1. V lost 5 bases to trimming and J lost 3 bases; unmatched junction nucleotides: 1. The germline V gene has CDR1 KGHDR and CDR2 SFDVKD. This CDR3 spans 13 amino acids. The CDR3 is CATSAGQGYEQYF. CDR3 in DNA: TGTGCCACCAGTGCGGGACAGGGCTACGAGCAGTACTTC.

In this sample, this clonotype turned up many times. The V gene is TRBV4-3, the J gene TRBJ2-4, with no clear D. Trimming pared 3 bases from V and 6 bases from J, leaving 12 bases between. Germline loops: CDR1 LGHNA, CDR2 YSLEER. The CDR3 sequence is 14 residues long. The CDR3 sequence: CASSQETGSNIQYF. For the CDR3, the DNA is TGCGCCAGCAGCCAGGAGACTGGCTCAAACATTCAGTACTTC.